A selection of T cell receptor beta chains follows, all from one sample in a study of OX40 agonist ivuxolimab in advanced cancers. Profiled with immunoSEQ multiplex PCR; TCRdb holds only in-frame clones, not every one. This table has just over 80,000 clones, around 87% appearing once. Sequencing was performed on CD4+ or CD8+ T cells sorted from blood, taken in a trial of the OX40 agonist ivuxolimab. The receptors were gathered from an adult with an advanced solid tumor such as melanoma, head and neck, liver or kidney cancer. The CDR3 runs from the conserved cysteine through the conserved F or W. The D gene is left open where the match is weak. The listing skips clone size in some rows; elsewhere it reads once, few, many or a size class.

d_call,v_call,clone_size,j_call,cdr3_aa,cdr3_nt
.,TRBV18,.,TRBJ2-1,CASSPEGGIGTNEQFF,TGTGCCAGCTCACCGGAAGGCGGGATCGGTACTAATGAGCAGTTCTTC
TRBD1,TRBV5-1,.,TRBJ2-5,CASSPGTGAEETQYF,TGCGCCAGCAGCCCTGGGACAGGGGCTGAAGAGACCCAGTACTTC
.,TRBV27,.,TRBJ1-5,CASGRLNQPQHF,TGTGCCAGTGGACGGCTCAATCAGCCCCAGCATTTT
.,TRBV19,.,TRBJ1-5,CASSPNGDQPQHF,TGTGCCAGTAGTCCGAATGGGGATCAGCCCCAGCATTTT
.,TRBV6-1,.,TRBJ1-1,CASSEVQTPNTEAFF,TGTGCCAGCAGTGAAGTTCAGACACCGAACACTGAAGCTTTCTTT
.,TRBV7-2,.,TRBJ2-1,CASSLVTGAYNEQFF,TGTGCCAGCAGCTTAGTCACGGGAGCCTACAATGAGCAGTTCTTC
TRBD1,TRBV10-2,.,TRBJ1-2,CASNPGQGTGYTF,TGCGCCAGCAATCCGGGACAGGGCACCGGCTACACCTTC
TRBD1,TRBV6-1,.,TRBJ2-5,CASSRDRGETQYF,TGTGCCAGCAGTCGGGACAGGGGGGAGACCCAGTACTTC
.,TRBV28,.,TRBJ1-1,CASLPRAPNTEAFF,TGTGCCAGCCTCCCTCGGGCTCCGAACACTGAAGCTTTCTTT
.,TRBV9,.,TRBJ1-1,CASSVDDRPQNTEAFF,TGTGCCAGCAGCGTAGACGACAGACCCCAGAACACTGAAGCTTTCTTT
.,TRBV5-6,.,TRBJ1-1,CASSLVGSGIGEAFF,TGTGCCAGCAGCTTGGTTGGTTCAGGGATCGGTGAAGCTTTCTTT
.,TRBV27,.,TRBJ2-7,CASSPLGGTYEQYF,TGTGCCAGCAGTCCCCTGGGGGGTACCTACGAGCAGTACTTC
.,TRBV7-9,.,TRBJ1-1,CASSLRETEAFF,TGTGCCAGCAGCTTACGAGAAACTGAAGCTTTCTTT
.,TRBV10-3,.,TRBJ2-5,CAISEFGDSQEYF,TGTGCCATCAGTGAGTTCGGAGACAGTCAGGAGTACTTC
.,TRBV6-1,.,TRBJ2-2,CASTRGAPNTGELFF,TGTGCCAGCACCCGCGGGGCACCAAACACCGGGGAGCTGTTTTTT
TRBD1,TRBV5-1,once,TRBJ1-2,CASSPETGSQYRGYTF,TGCGCCAGCAGCCCCGAGACAGGGTCCCAGTATCGGGGCTACACCTTC
.,TRBV6-1,.,TRBJ1-2,CASSEGQDFFYGYTF,TGTGCCAGCAGTGAAGGACAGGATTTTTTCTATGGCTACACCTTC
.,TRBV19,.,TRBJ1-5,CASSINFRTEKHF,TGTGCCAGTAGTATTAATTTTCGGACTGAGAAACATTTT
.,TRBV11-2,.,TRBJ2-5,CASSLRERQTQYF,TGTGCCAGCAGCCTCCGGGAGCGGCAGACCCAGTACTTC
TRBD2,TRBV14,.,TRBJ2-3,CASSLTSGKTDTQYF,TGTGCCAGCAGCCTTACTAGCGGAAAGACAGATACGCAGTATTTT
.,TRBV14,.,TRBJ2-3,CASSQQVLSTDTQYF,TGTGCCAGCAGCCAACAGGTTCTTTCTACAGATACGCAGTATTTT
.,TRBV28,.,TRBJ1-1,CASSPPQNTEAFF,TGTGCCAGCAGTCCCCCGCAGAACACTGAAGCTTTCTTT
.,TRBV28,.,TRBJ1-4,CASSRTGLGGEKLFF,TGTGCCAGCAGTCGTACAGGGTTAGGGGGTGAAAAACTGTTTTTT
.,TRBV5-1,few,TRBJ1-4,CASSAGQTTEKLFF,TGCGCCAGCAGCGCAGGCCAAACCACTGAAAAACTGTTTTTT
TRBD2,TRBV5-1,once,TRBJ2-7,CASSPGLAGSYYEQYF,TGCGCCAGCAGCCCGGGACTAGCGGGCAGCTACTACGAGCAGTACTTC
.,TRBV5-8,once,TRBJ2-2,CASSFHRVDTGELFF,TGTGCCAGCAGCTTCCACAGGGTGGACACCGGGGAGCTGTTTTTT
TRBD2,TRBV7-2,.,TRBJ2-2,CASSLGGRAYTGELFF,TGTGCCAGCAGCTTAGGCGGGAGGGCTTACACCGGGGAGCTGTTTTTT
.,TRBV6-5,.,TRBJ1-2,CASSYSRGGYGYTF,TGTGCCAGCAGTTACTCCAGGGGTGGCTATGGCTACACCTTC
TRBD2,TRBV4-3,.,TRBJ2-7,CASSQGSGRAQEQYF,TGCGCCAGCAGCCAAGGGAGCGGGAGGGCCCAAGAGCAGTACTTC